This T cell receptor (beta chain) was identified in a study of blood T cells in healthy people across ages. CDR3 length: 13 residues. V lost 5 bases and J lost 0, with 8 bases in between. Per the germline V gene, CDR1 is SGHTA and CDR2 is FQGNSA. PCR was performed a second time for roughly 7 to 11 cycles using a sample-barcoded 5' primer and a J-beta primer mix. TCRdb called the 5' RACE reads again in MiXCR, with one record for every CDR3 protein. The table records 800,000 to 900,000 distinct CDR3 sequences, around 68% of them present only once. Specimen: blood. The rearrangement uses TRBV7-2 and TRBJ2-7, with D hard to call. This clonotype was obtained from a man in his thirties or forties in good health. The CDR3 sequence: CASSPYNSYEQYF. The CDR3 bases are TGTGCCAGCAGCCCGTACAACTCCTACGAGCAGTACTTC.